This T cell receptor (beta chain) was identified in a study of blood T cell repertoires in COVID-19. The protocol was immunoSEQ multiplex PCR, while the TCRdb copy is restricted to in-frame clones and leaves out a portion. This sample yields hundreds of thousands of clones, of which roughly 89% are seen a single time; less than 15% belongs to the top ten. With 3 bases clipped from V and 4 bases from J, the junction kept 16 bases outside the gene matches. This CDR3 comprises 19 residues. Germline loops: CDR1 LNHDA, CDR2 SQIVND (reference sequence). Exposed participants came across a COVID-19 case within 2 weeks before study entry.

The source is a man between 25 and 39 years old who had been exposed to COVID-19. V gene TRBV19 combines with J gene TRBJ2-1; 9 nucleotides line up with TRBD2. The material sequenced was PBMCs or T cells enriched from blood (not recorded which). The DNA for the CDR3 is TGTGCCAGTAGTATCGCATCCGACCGCCCTAGCGGGGTGTACAATGAGCAGTTCTTC. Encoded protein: CASSIASDRPSGVYNEQFF.